These 15 T cell receptor beta chains were all obtained from the same sample, sequenced in a study of early T cells in non-severe SARS-CoV-2 infection. TCRdb redid the calling of the 5' RACE reads with MiXCR, one entry per CDR3 protein. Here the sample spans around 60,000 distinct CDR3 sequences, roughly 12% being singletons. This sample comprised whole blood, obtained at baseline. The receptors come from an adult who was a healthcare worker with PCR-confirmed SARS-CoV-2 infection or an uninfected control (not recorded which).

This sequence joins TRBV29-1 and TRBJ2-2, with D unclear. Germline V CDR1 and CDR2: SQVTM, ANQGSEA. Trimming removed 2 bases from V and 1 base from J, with 5 bases in between. The CDR3 contains 13 residues. CDR3 coding DNA: TGCAGCGTTGAAAGGGTGAACACCGGGGAGCTGTTTTTT. As protein: CSVERVNTGELFF.

This chain joins TRBV4-1 and TRBJ2-1; 12 nucleotides line up with TRBD2. V lost 3 bases to trimming and J lost 4 bases; unmatched junction nucleotides: 4. This CDR3 is built from 16 residues. CDR1 MGHRA and CDR2 YSYEKL come from the germline V gene. CDR3 sequence reads: CASSHPLAGGYNEQFF. The DNA for the CDR3 is TGCGCCAGCAGCCACCCCCTAGCGGGGGGGTACAATGAGCAGTTCTTC.

This clonotype has a count of ten or more. V and J are TRBV3-1 and TRBJ1-5; D call uncertain. The germline CDR1 and CDR2 sequences are LGHDT and YNNKEL (reference sequence). CDR3 length equals 14 residues. V was clipped by 1 base and J by 4 bases, with 8 bases between them. The CDR3 nucleotides read TGTGCCAGCAGCCAAGGCGTTGGGAATCAGCCCCAGCATTTT. Its translation: CASSQGVGNQPQHF.

V is TRBV6-5 and J is TRBJ2-7; tentative D call: TRBD1 (5 bases). The V end was cut by 5 bases, the J end by 2 bases, with 13 bases between. The length of the CDR3 is 14 residues. Germline lookup yields CDR1 MNHEY and CDR2 SVGAGI. The CDR3 sequence: CASSRTGPTYEQYF. In nucleotides, the CDR3 is TGTGCCAGCAGTAGAACAGGACCCACCTACGAGCAGTACTTC.

This clonotype was found many times. The chain is built from TRBV7-9 and TRBJ2-2, with 8 bases matching TRBD1. V lost 3 bases to trimming and J lost 1 base; unmatched junction nucleotides: 4. Germline lookup yields CDR1 SEHNR and CDR2 FQNEAQ (reference sequence). The CDR3 length is 16 residues. The CDR3 loop is CASSFAGGKNTGELFF. For the CDR3, the DNA is TGTGCCAGCAGCTTTGCAGGGGGCAAGAACACCGGGGAGCTGTTTTTT.

This clonotype has a handful of counts. The rearrangement uses TRBV29-1 and TRBJ2-3; the D is unclear. The germline V gene encodes CDR1 SQVTM and CDR2 ANQGSEA. Deletions cut 4 bases from V and 2 bases from J, with 13 bases between. The CDR3 loop spans 14 amino acids. CDR3 region: CSVVGVALTDTQYF. For the CDR3, the DNA is TGCAGCGTTGTTGGGGTAGCCCTCACAGATACGCAGTATTTT.

This clonotype was seen many times. This sequence joins TRBV4-2 and TRBJ2-7, with D possibly TRBD2 on 7 matching bases. Trimming removed 3 bases from V and 0 bases from J, with 15 bases in between. The CDR3 length is 16 residues. In germline, CDR1 is LGHNA, CDR2 YNFKEQ. CDR3 sequence reads: CASSQRGPSSSYEQYF. For the CDR3, the DNA is TGTGCCAGCAGCCAGCGGGGGCCATCGAGCTCCTACGAGCAGTACTTC.

This clonotype occurred a few times. CDR3: CASSQRTTGPEQYF. CDR3 DNA: TGTGCCAGCAGCCAACGTACAACAGGGCCCGAGCAGTACTTC. V usage is TRBV3-1 and J usage is TRBJ2-7, with D tentatively TRBD1 (6 bases). CDR1 is LGHDT, CDR2 YNNKEL, per germline (reference sequence). This CDR3 has 14 amino acids. V was shortened by 2 bases and J by 6 bases, with 14 bases between the two germline ends.

This clonotype occurred a few times. This rearrangement joins TRBV18 to TRBJ2-7, with 7 bases fitting TRBD1. The CDR3 has 14 residues. In germline, CDR1 is KGHSH, CDR2 LQKENI. With 4 bases clipped from V and 5 bases from J, the junction kept 8 bases outside the gene matches. CDR3 in amino acids: CASSRRQGSDEQYF. The CDR3 DNA reads as TGTGCCAGCTCACGCCGACAGGGAAGTGACGAGCAGTACTTC. Complete variable domain (other parts from reference TRBV18 and TRBJ2-7): NAGVMQNPRHLVRRRGQEARLRCSPMKGHSHVYWYRQLPEEGLKFMVYLQKENIIDESGMPKERFSAEFPKEGPSILRIQQVVRGDSAAYFCASSRRQGSDEQYFGPGTRLTVT.

V usage is TRBV9 and J usage is TRBJ1-2; possibly TRBD1 for D (5 bases). Trimming removed 0 bases from V and 6 bases from J, with 18 bases in between. This CDR3 region has 16 residues. From germline, CDR1 is SGDLS and CDR2 YYNGEE. CDR3 in amino acids: CASSVGGQGGLDGYTF. CDR3 bases: TGTGCCAGCAGCGTAGGAGGTCAGGGTGGGTTAGATGGCTACACCTTC.

This clonotype was counted only a few times. The chain combines TRBV6-5 with TRBJ2-3; TRBD2 aligns across 7 bases. V lost 2 bases, J lost 2 bases, and 1 base stayed unmatched. The CDR3 is 14 amino acids. The germline gives CDR1 MNHEY, CDR2 SVGAGI. The DNA for the CDR3 is TGTGCCAGCAGTTACGGGGGGGACACAGATACGCAGTATTTT. Protein sequence: CASSYGGDTDTQYF.

The chain employs TRBV10-2 and TRBJ1-1; TRBD1 matches 7 bases. The CDR3 consists of 13 residues. CDR1 WSHSY and CDR2 SAAADI come from the germline V gene. V shed 7 bases and J 1 base; nucleotides not matched to a gene: 3. The CDR3 nucleotides are TGCGCCAGCACAAGGACAGGGAACACTGAAGCTTTCTTT. Translated, it gives CASTRTGNTEAFF.

A few counts support this clonotype. CDR3 region: CASSGGLDEQYF. The DNA of the CDR3 is TGTGCCAGCAGTGGGGGCCTCGACGAGCAGTACTTC. The V call is TRBV2, the J call TRBJ2-7; weak D call: TRBD1 (5 bases). Between the trimmed V and J ends, which lost 4 bases and 5 bases, there was a span of 9 bases. Germline loops: CDR1 SNHLY, CDR2 FYNNEI. The CDR3 length is 12 residues. Filled out from reference TRBV2 and TRBJ2-7, the complete variable domain reads EPEVTQTPSHQVTQMGQEVILRCVPISNHLYFYWYRQILGQKVEFLVSFYNNEISEKSEIFDDQFSVERPDGSNFTLKIRSTKLEDSAMYFCASSGGLDEQYFGPGTRLTVT.

The sample holds a few counts of this clonotype. The CDR3 loop is CSATPGGGVPDTQYF. In nucleotides, the CDR3 is TGCAGTGCCACCCCCGGCGGGGGGGTGCCTGATACGCAGTATTTT. V usage is TRBV20-1 and J usage is TRBJ2-3, with 9 bases aligning to TRBD2. Germline V lookup: CDR1 DFQATT, CDR2 SNEGSKA (reference sequence). The junction had 13 bases not matched to a gene; V was cut back by 6 bases and J by 6 bases. The CDR3 loop spans 15 amino acids.

The chain links TRBV27 to TRBJ1-4, with TRBD1 as a possible D gene (6 bases). V was shortened by 3 bases and J by 5 bases, with 10 bases between the two germline ends. The CDR3 runs to 14 residues. Germline lookup yields CDR1 MNHEY and CDR2 SMNVEV (reference sequence). Written as DNA, the CDR3 is TGTGCCAGCAGTTTTCGGGGGCGCAATGAAAAACTGTTTTTT. Translated, it gives CASSFRGRNEKLFF.